This T cell receptor (beta chain) came from a study of post-analysis software for immune sequencing data. Libraries were made from TCR beta cDNA, and they carried unique molecular identifiers. TCRdb re-called the PCR reads with MiXCR, one entry per CDR3 protein. The sample lists hundreds of thousands of distinct CDR3 sequences; less than 45% were seen once. The source material was blood. The origin of this receptor is a girl aged 5-17 years with multiple sclerosis.

The CDR3 region has the DNA TGCAGCGTCCTCAGGAGTGCTAACTATGGCTACACCTTC. Translation gives CSVLRSANYGYTF. The chain links TRBV29-1 to TRBJ1-2; D gene ambiguous. The CDR3 sequence is 13 residues long. V lost 6 bases and J 0 bases, leaving 11 bases between the germline ends. Germline lookup yields CDR1 SQVTM and CDR2 ANQGSEA.